The present entry profiles one T cell receptor beta chain with its context. The antigen is not known. This record comes from a study of molecular identifiers for immune sequencing clone quantification. Study-wide background: In the replicates, RNA derived from about 19,000 or 110,000 naive CD8 cells was divided into five parts, and four were sequenced.

When naive CD8 T cells were sorted, they were gated as CD8+CD4-CCR7+CD45RA+. Study-level findings and limits: The study found clones above 20 RNA copies held over 97% of effector molecules and under 1% in naive cells.

One entry per CDR3 protein results from TCRdb running MiXCR on the PCR reads. This sample yields some 91,000 distinct CDR3 sequences, of which 20% to 25% are seen a single time; about 0.94% belongs to the top ten. This clonotype originated in a human donor in good health. Some libraries in this study had Jurkat cell RNA spiked in. Sequences were obtained from naive CD8+ T cells from blood, with Jurkat cell RNA spiked in. The sample's subset: FACS-sorted CD8+CD4-CCR7+CD45RA+ naive T cells.

The CDR3, as DNA: TGTGCCAGCAGTGGGCGTGGAGGGGCGGGAGGAACTGAAGCTTTCTTT. Translating it yields CASSGRGGAGGTEAFF. V usage is TRBV2 and J usage is TRBJ1-1, with TRBD1 as a possible D gene (5 bases). Deletions cut 4 bases from V and 5 bases from J, with 20 bases between. The germline CDR1 and CDR2 sequences are SNHLY and FYNNEI. This CDR3 comprises 16 residues.